The 23 T cell receptor beta chains below come from one sample, sequenced in a study of response to subunit inactivated influenza vaccine. In TCRdb, the RT-PCR reads were re-called with MiXCR into one record per CDR3 protein. The sample holds hundreds of thousands of distinct CDR3 sequences; around 18% are singletons and the top ten take 11%. This material consisted of PBMCs from blood, taken approximately 5 days after vaccination. All receptors come from a man aged 45-65 years who received an inactivated influenza vaccine.

This clonotype was found a few times. This sequence joins TRBV11-2 and TRBJ1-4; 11 bases are shared with TRBD1. The CDR3 consists of 18 residues. V shed 4 bases, J shed 2 bases, and the junction held 9 bases outside the gene matches. Germline V CDR1 and CDR2: SGHAT, FQNNGV. In DNA, the CDR3 is TGTGCCAGCAGCTCCTCCGGGACAGGGGGGACGACTAATGAAAAACTGTTTTTT. The encoded protein is CASSSSGTGGTTNEKLFF.

This clonotype was seen more than once but under ten times. The chain combines TRBV28 with TRBJ2-2; D ambiguous. V lost 6 bases to trimming and J lost 1 base, with 18 bases between them. CDR1 is MDHEN, CDR2 SYDVKM, per germline. This CDR3 spans 17 amino acids. The CDR3 loop is CASSISGRALNTGELFF. In DNA form, the CDR3 reads TGTGCCAGCAGCATATCAGGCCGGGCGTTGAACACCGGGGAGCTGTTTTTT.

This chain joins TRBV12-3 or TRBV12-4 and TRBJ2-2; 9 positions match TRBD1. The CDR3 runs 15 residues. V trimming: 5 bases; J trimming: 5 bases; junction bases outside the gene matches: 6. CDR3 DNA: TGTGCCAGCAGTGCCCGACAGGGGGTTACCGGGGAGCTGTTTTTT. It translates to CASSARQGVTGELFF.

V and J are TRBV15 and TRBJ2-2; D gene uncertain. There are 16 residues in the CDR3. The V end was cut by 1 base, the J end by 2 bases, with 11 bases between. Germline V gene data show CDR1 as LNHNV and CDR2 as YYDKDF (reference sequence). CDR3 sequence (DNA): TGTGCCACCAGCAGAGTTCCGAGAACTAACACCGGGGAGCTGTTTTTT. It encodes CATSRVPRTNTGELFF.

This clonotype has more than one count but fewer than ten. The chain has TRBV21-1 and TRBJ2-1. TRBV21-1 is given as a pseudogene. The CDR3 is 15 residues long. In nucleotides, the CDR3 is TGTGCCAGCAGCAGCCGGAGTGTCTCCTACAATGAGCAGTTCTTC. This codes for CASSSRSVSYNEQFF.

This sequence joins TRBV5-1 and TRBJ2-2; D uncertain. V was clipped by 4 bases and J by 3 bases, with 16 bases between them. CDR1 is SGHRS, CDR2 YFSETQ, per germline. This CDR3 has 16 amino acids. Written as DNA, the CDR3 is TGCGCCAGCAGCGTTCCTCCAGGCCGGGACACCGGGGAGCTGTTTTTT. Its protein product is CASSVPPGRDTGELFF.

This clonotype has only a few counts. V gene TRBV6-1 combines with J gene TRBJ2-4, with TRBD2 identical over 10 bases. The length of the CDR3 is 19 residues. The trim removed 3 bases at V and 3 bases at J, leaving 14 bases unmatched. Germline-derived CDR1 and CDR2 are MNHNS and SASEGT. The CDR3 nucleotides read TGTGCCAGCAGTGATCAGCTAGCGGGGGCGCCGGTGAACAAAAACATTCAGTACTTC. Translating it yields CASSDQLAGAPVNKNIQYF.

This clonotype has at least ten counts. The chain is built from TRBV5-1 and TRBJ2-3; a possible D gene is TRBD2 (5 bases). Germline assignment: CDR1 SGHRS and CDR2 YFSETQ. Between the trimmed V and J ends, which lost 4 bases and 3 bases, there was a span of 15 bases. The CDR3 is 15 amino acids. CDR3 residues: CASSGGPTLTDTQYF. DNA of the CDR3: TGCGCCAGCAGCGGAGGACCAACCTTGACAGATACGCAGTATTTT.

The V gene is TRBV20-1, the J gene TRBJ2-7; 9 nucleotides match TRBD2. The CDR3 is 15 residues long. CDR1 is DFQATT and CDR2 is SNEGSKA in the germline V gene (reference sequence). After removal of 0 bases from V and 6 bases from J, the junction contained 9 bases not matched to a gene. This CDR3 is CSAREYGGLAVEQYF. CDR3 DNA sequence: TGCAGTGCTAGAGAGTACGGGGGACTAGCAGTCGAGCAGTACTTC.

The V gene is TRBV20-1, the J gene TRBJ2-7; D is possibly TRBD1 or TRBD2 (5 bases each). Trimming stripped 5 bases from V and 2 bases from J, with 19 bases between. The CDR3 loop spans 15 amino acids. Germline V lookup: CDR1 DFQATT, CDR2 SNEGSKA (reference sequence). CDR3 in amino acids: CSASRFGTGTYEQYF. The CDR3 DNA sequence: TGCAGTGCTTCTCGCTTCGGGACGGGAACCTACGAGCAGTACTTC.

This clonotype was counted at least ten times. The V and J genes are TRBV4-3 and TRBJ2-2; the D gene is possibly TRBD2 (6 bases). The CDR3 loop spans 19 amino acids. Germline-derived CDR1 and CDR2 are LGHNA and YSLEER. The ends were cut back, 1 base at V and 4 bases at J, with 22 bases in the middle. CDR3 residues: CASSQGYRRPPGGTGELFF. The CDR3 bases are TGCGCCAGCAGCCAAGGGTATCGCAGGCCCCCCGGGGGCACCGGGGAGCTGTTTTTT.

This sequence joins TRBV5-6 and TRBJ2-7, with D perhaps TRBD1 or TRBD2 (5 bases each). CDR1 and CDR2 (germline): SGHDT, YYEEEE. This CDR3 has 16 amino acids. The V gene lost 4 bases and the J gene lost 3 bases, with 20 bases spanning the gap. The CDR3 loop is CASSRKMGTENYEQYF. Written as DNA, the CDR3 is TGTGCCAGCAGCAGGAAAATGGGGACCGAGAACTACGAGCAGTACTTC.

This clonotype was found a few times. This chain uses TRBV11-2 with TRBJ2-5; the match to TRBD1 covers 7 bases. With 1 base clipped from V and 4 bases from J, the junction kept 15 bases outside the gene matches. Germline V CDR1 and CDR2: SGHAT, FQNNGV. The CDR3 is 18 amino acids. CDR3 in amino acids: CASSLGLTGAALLETQYF. The CDR3 DNA reads TGTGCCAGCAGCTTAGGCCTAACAGGGGCCGCCCTGTTAGAGACCCAGTACTTC. The full variable domain, in which reference TRBV11-2 and TRBJ2-5 provide the parts outside the CDR3, is EAGVAQSPRYKIIEKRQSVAFWCNPISGHATLYWYQQILGQGPKLLIQFQNNGVVDDSQLPKDRFSAERLKGVDSTLKIQPAKLEDSAVYLCASSLGLTGAALLETQYFGPGTRLLVL.

The V gene is TRBV19, the J gene TRBJ2-3, with D uncertain. Looked up from germline, CDR1 is LNHDA and CDR2 is SQIVND (reference sequence). CDR3 size: 12 residues. Trimming stripped 3 bases from V and 8 bases from J, with 9 bases between. The CDR3, as DNA: TGTGCCAGTAGTATCGAGGCTAGTACGCAGTATTTT. Translating gives CASSIEASTQYF. The whole variable domain, filled in from reference TRBV19 and TRBJ2-3, reads DGGITQSPKYLFRKEGQNVTLSCEQNLNHDAMYWYRQDPGQGLRLIYYSQIVNDFQKGDIAEGYSVSREKKESFPLTVTSAQKNPTAFYLCASSIEASTQYFGPGTRLTVL.

This clonotype was recorded a few times. The V call is TRBV6-5, the J call TRBJ2-5; no definite D call. Germline CDR1 and CDR2: MNHEY and SVGAGI. Trimming pared 2 bases from V and 0 bases from J, leaving 4 bases between. This CDR3 comprises 13 residues. The CDR3 DNA sequence: TGTGCCAGCAGTTACGACAACCAAGAGACCCAGTACTTC. It codes for CASSYDNQETQYF.

V and J are TRBV6-1 and TRBJ1-2; tentative D call: TRBD1 (5 bases). The V gene lost 7 bases and the J gene lost 3 bases, with 15 bases spanning the gap. CDR3 size: 14 residues. Germline assignment: CDR1 MNHNS and CDR2 SASEGT. The CDR3 region has the DNA TGTGCCAGCACGTATCAGGACACTTACTATGGCTACACCTTC. Translated: CASTYQDTYYGYTF.

This clonotype was observed a few times. The V and J genes are TRBV29-1 and TRBJ1-1; D call uncertain. The CDR3 spans 14 residues. Per germline, CDR1 SQVTM and CDR2 ANQGSEA. The V end lost 6 bases, the J end lost 7 bases, and 21 bases lay between the germline ends. The CDR3 DNA sequence: TGCAGCGTCTCCCCCAAACTTCAGGACGTTGAAGCTTTCTTT. Translation: CSVSPKLQDVEAFF.

This clonotype was observed at least ten times. The V and J genes are TRBV20-1 and TRBJ2-6; 8 positions match TRBD1. Germline V lookup: CDR1 DFQATT, CDR2 SNEGSKA (reference sequence). There are 16 residues in the CDR3. After removal of 6 bases from V and 4 bases from J, the junction contained 11 bases not matched to a gene. CDR3 in amino acids: CSAAVTGVKGANVLTF. DNA for the CDR3: TGCAGTGCGGCCGTGACAGGGGTGAAGGGGGCCAACGTCCTGACTTTC.

The table lists this clonotype with a few counts. The chain employs TRBV27 and TRBJ2-3; 7 bases agree with TRBD2. V shed 0 bases, J shed 1 base, and the junction held 7 bases outside the gene matches. This CDR3 has 17 amino acids. Germline V CDR1 and CDR2: MNHEY, SMNVEV (reference sequence). The CDR3 region has the DNA TGTGCCAGCAGTTTATCGTGGCGGGAGAGGGGCACAGATACGCAGTATTTT. This sequence encodes CASSLSWRERGTDTQYF.

The V and J genes are TRBV5-1 and TRBJ2-4; 7 bases match TRBD2. The CDR3 contains 15 residues. Germline V gives CDR1 SGHRS, CDR2 YFSETQ. With V trimmed by 6 bases and J by 3 bases, 9 bases remained unmatched. The CDR3 spells CASTTEGGGKNIQYF. CDR3 sequence (DNA): TGCGCCAGCACGACCGAGGGCGGGGGCAAAAACATTCAGTACTTC.

Regarding this clonotype: This could be a read error, since a much larger clone is one nucleotide away. J is TRBJ2-7 and V is TRBV5-5; D is undetermined. Per the germline V gene, CDR1 is SGHKS and CDR2 is YYEKEE (reference sequence). The CDR3 is 16 residues long. The CDR3 nucleotides read TGTGCCAGCAGCTTGGAGTCCAAAGTTCCCTCCTACGAGCTGTACTTC. Protein sequence: CASSLESKVPSYELYF.

This clonotype was counted a few times. The DNA of the CDR3 is TGCGCCAGCAGCCCCGTAGGGTTTAGCTCCTACGAGCAGTACTTC. Its translation is CASSPVGFSSYEQYF. The chain combines TRBV4-1 with TRBJ2-7; the D is unclear. Trimming removed 4 bases from V and 0 bases from J, with 13 bases in between. Germline CDR1 reads MGHRA; CDR2 reads YSYEKL. The CDR3 sequence is 15 residues long.

This clonotype was counted between two and nine times. The chain couples TRBV4-2 to TRBJ1-1, with D hard to call. This CDR3 is built from 11 residues. The ends were cut back, 1 base at V and 8 bases at J, with 5 bases in the middle. Germline V gene data show CDR1 as LGHNA and CDR2 as YNFKEQ. The CDR3 region is CASSQGLEAFF. The CDR3 DNA sequence: TGTGCCAGCAGCCAAGGATTGGAAGCTTTCTTT.